These T cell receptor beta chains were read from a single sample in a study of blood T cells in healthy people across ages. TCRdb processed the 5' RACE reads anew with MiXCR; each CDR3 protein has one entry. The table includes about 640,000 distinct CDR3 sequences, about 54% detected once. The sequenced material came from blood. The receptor source for this set is a man between 60 and 70 years old in good health. CDR3s include the opening cysteine and the closing phenylalanine or tryptophan. Each record gives: J gene, V gene, CDR3 protein.

J gene: TRBJ1-2
V gene: TRBV5-4
CDR3 protein: CASSLTGQNYGYTF

J gene: TRBJ2-1
V gene: TRBV7-9
CDR3 protein: CASRSPASGGLYNEQFF

J gene: TRBJ2-1
V gene: TRBV7-9
CDR3 protein: CASSLRGATYEQFF

J gene: TRBJ2-1
V gene: TRBV14
CDR3 protein: CASSQDMGLSGNEQFF

J gene: TRBJ1-4
V gene: TRBV21-1
CDR3 protein: CASSNHRTVEKLFF

J gene: TRBJ2-1
V gene: TRBV5-1
CDR3 protein: CASSRAGGRSRHDEQFF

J gene: TRBJ2-3
V gene: TRBV20-1
CDR3 protein: CSGDPALNTQYF

J gene: TRBJ2-3
V gene: TRBV24-1
CDR3 protein: CATSGPLPGGQGTDTQYF

J gene: TRBJ2-5
V gene: TRBV7-8
CDR3 protein: CASSPFWGGRETQYF

J gene: TRBJ1-6
V gene: TRBV2
CDR3 protein: CASSGTGESTPLHF

J gene: TRBJ2-7
V gene: TRBV28
CDR3 protein: CASTLGLYEQYF

J gene: TRBJ1-2
V gene: TRBV4-2
CDR3 protein: CASSQERVNGYTF

J gene: .
V gene: TRBV5-4
CDR3 protein: CASSLKLVEDEQYF

J gene: TRBJ2-5
V gene: TRBV7-9
CDR3 protein: CASSLGSGGLGGRQETQYF

J gene: TRBJ2-5
V gene: TRBV3-1
CDR3 protein: CASSYTGAGVETQYF

J gene: TRBJ2-5
V gene: TRBV5-1
CDR3 protein: CASSFKGAQETQYF

J gene: TRBJ2-3
V gene: TRBV18
CDR3 protein: CASSPGTTSTDTQYF

J gene: TRBJ2-1
V gene: TRBV5-1
CDR3 protein: CASSSQISGGRHNEQFF

J gene: TRBJ1-1
V gene: TRBV5-8
CDR3 protein: CASSLGDRGNTEAFF

J gene: TRBJ2-1
V gene: TRBV2
CDR3 protein: CASSRLAGGQGEQFF

J gene: TRBJ2-5
V gene: TRBV3-1
CDR3 protein: CASSRRGSQETQYF

J gene: TRBJ2-3
V gene: TRBV5-1
CDR3 protein: CACSSTGTSPGRDTQNF

J gene: TRBJ1-6
V gene: TRBV7-9
CDR3 protein: CASSLEVPETLHF

J gene: TRBJ2-5
V gene: TRBV25-1
CDR3 protein: CASSVYGWGQETQYF

J gene: TRBJ1-3
V gene: TRBV6-2/TRBV6-3
CDR3 protein: CASSYSNGNTIYF

J gene: TRBJ2-5
V gene: TRBV5-1
CDR3 protein: CASSTAGTGSETQYF

J gene: TRBJ2-5
V gene: TRBV27
CDR3 protein: CASSTLRDHLIKETQYF

J gene: TRBJ2-5
V gene: TRBV5-1
CDR3 protein: CASSSGTSGGAVETQYF

J gene: TRBJ1-6
V gene: TRBV6-6
CDR3 protein: CASSSRQGKTPLHF

J gene: TRBJ2-6
V gene: TRBV5-1
CDR3 protein: CASSPSPDVRSSGANVLTF

J gene: TRBJ1-2
V gene: TRBV29-1
CDR3 protein: CSAGTGENYGYTF

J gene: TRBJ2-2
V gene: TRBV7-7
CDR3 protein: CASSPGTSGATGELFF

J gene: TRBJ2-5
V gene: TRBV20-1
CDR3 protein: CSAPRPGQQETQYF

J gene: TRBJ2-3
V gene: TRBV6-5
CDR3 protein: CASSYRLARPTDTQYF

J gene: TRBJ1-5
V gene: TRBV5-5
CDR3 protein: CASSLADRAETQHF

J gene: TRBJ2-1
V gene: TRBV28
CDR3 protein: CASSPFAPPRSGSSYNEQFF

J gene: TRBJ1-5
V gene: TRBV3-1
CDR3 protein: CACSNGQALNQPQHF

J gene: TRBJ1-5
V gene: TRBV2
CDR3 protein: CASSQGVGGNQPQHF

J gene: TRBJ2-5
V gene: TRBV5-1
CDR3 protein: CASSLDVRVQETQYF

J gene: TRBJ1-6
V gene: TRBV20-1
CDR3 protein: CSAFTGSNSPLHF